The entry that follows covers one TCR beta chain sequence. Antigen unknown. The study left out patients who had uncontrolled infection, other autoimmune disease, pregnancy or lactation. The diagnoses drew upon clinical symptoms, serum thyroxine and TRAb, thyroid ultrasound and orbital computed tomography. PBMCs were collected from a roughly 9.7 ml volume of fresh peripheral blood. The CDR3 is 14 amino acids. Trimming shortened V by 1 base and J by 2 bases, and 11 bases separated the two germline ends. CDR1 and CDR2 from the germline V gene are DFQATT and SNEGSKA (reference sequence). The record originates from a study of T cells in Graves' hyperthyroidism and ophthalmopathy. General observations from the study: Most thyroid-expanded clonotypes above 0.001 were also found in blood.

TCR beta CDR3 regions were amplified from RNA transcripts. The study used the HTBI primer set for a first-round RT-PCR of the TCR CDR3. TCRdb passed the multiplex PCR reads through MiXCR, listing each CDR3 protein once. The sample yields 400,000 to 550,000 distinct CDR3 sequences, around 22% seen once. Sequencing input: blood. The chain carries TRBV20-1 and TRBJ2-5; D is perhaps TRBD1 or TRBD2 (5 bases each). This receptor was identified in a young woman with Graves' ophthalmopathy. CDR3 DNA sequence: TGCAGTGCTAGAGCGACGGGACGGCAAGAGACCCAGTACTTC. It yields the protein CSARATGRQETQYF.